This TCR beta chain was identified in a study of T cells in Graves' hyperthyroidism and ophthalmopathy. In the study overall: Sampling of peripheral blood happened at initial diagnosis, prior to any treatment. Findings and limits, study-wide: The majority of expanded thyroid clonotypes above 0.001 also appeared in blood.

The CDR3 length is 15 residues. The junction had 8 bases not matched to a gene; V was cut back by 3 bases and J by 3 bases. This clonotype has ten or more counts. Its antigen is unidentified. TCR beta CDR3 sequences were amplified from RNA transcripts. An initial round of RT-PCR targeting the TCR CDR3 relied on the HTBI primer set. In TCRdb, the multiplex PCR reads were re-called with MiXCR into one record per CDR3 protein. The data show approximately 490,000 distinct CDR3 sequences, about 22% seen once. Patients affected by ophthalmopathy presented a Clinical Activity Score of at least 3, a NOSPECS grade of at least 4, and disease duration below 3 months. The PBMCs were taken from approximately 11 ml of fresh peripheral blood.

The sample was blood. The sequence was collected from a woman between 70 and 85 years old with Graves' ophthalmopathy. The chain has TRBV12-3 or TRBV12-4 and TRBJ2-7; the match to TRBD2 covers 7 bases. CDR3 sequence (DNA): TGTGCCAGCAGTTTGACCGCGGGAGCTCGCTACGAGCAGTACTTC. It yields the protein CASSLTAGARYEQYF.